The 32 T cell receptor beta chains below were found in one sample sequenced in a study of cytomegalovirus exposure and HLA in healthy donors (dated by TCRdb to 2016 to 2017). Receptor amplification or capture employed the immunoSEQ multiplex PCR assay. For the multiplex PCR, a mixture combining 60 forward primers for TCR Vbeta segments and 13 reverse primers for TCR Jbeta segments was used. This is the immuneACCESS table as TCRdb keeps it, with only in-frame sequences that have V and J called. A part of the clones is gone; compared with another copy, unresolved V genes explain less than half, and the rest is unexplained. This sample holds roughly 180,000 clones; 75% were observed only once. The ten largest clones capture just under 3% of the sample. Input material: PBMCs. All receptors come from a male donor in good health and CMV-seronegative.

The count of this clone is one. The chain recombines TRBV15 with TRBJ1-1; D is unresolved. Germline-derived CDR1 and CDR2 are LNHNV and YYDKDF (reference sequence). V was pared by 4 bases and J by 2 bases, with 5 bases between. This CDR3 comprises 12 residues. The CDR3 bases are TGTGCCACCAGCACGTATAACACTGAAGCTTTCTTT. As protein: CATSTYNTEAFF. The full variable domain, in which reference TRBV15 and TRBJ1-1 provide the parts outside the CDR3, is DAMVIQNPRYQVTQFGKPVTLSCSQTLNHNVMYWYQQKSSQAPKLLFHYYDKDFNNEADTPDNFQSRRPNTSFCFLDIRSPGLGDTAMYLCATSTYNTEAFFGQGTRLTVV.

The chain employs TRBV27 and TRBJ2-7; 7 bases are shared with TRBD1. The junction had 5 bases not matched to a gene; V was cut back by 2 bases and J by 1 base. This CDR3 is 15 amino acids long. Germline CDR1 and CDR2: MNHEY and SMNVEV (reference sequence). The CDR3 nucleotides read TGTGCCAGCAGTTTAAGGGACAGCGTATCCTACGAGCAGTACTTC. Its translation: CASSLRDSVSYEQYF.

CDR3 in DNA: TGTGCCAGCAGTTACCTGGCAGGCCCCCGTAACGAGCAGTACTTC. The encoded protein is CASSYLAGPRNEQYF. V usage is TRBV6-6 and J usage is TRBJ2-7, with D unresolved. Trimming left V 2 bases short and J 5 bases short, with 16 bases between. Germline loops: CDR1 MNHNY, CDR2 SVGAGI (reference sequence). The CDR3 sequence is 15 residues long.

This chain uses TRBV30 with TRBJ2-4; 7 positions match TRBD1. V was pared by 3 bases and J by 7 bases, with 12 bases of the junction left unmatched. The germline gives CDR1 GTSNPN, CDR2 SVGIG (reference sequence). CDR3 size: 15 residues. The CDR3 protein is CAWRAPFPGGNIQYF. The CDR3 bases are TGTGCCTGGAGAGCACCCTTCCCAGGGGGTAACATTCAGTACTTC. Variable domain in full (rest from reference TRBV30 and TRBJ2-4): SQTIHQWPATLVQPVGSPLSLECTVEGTSNPNLYWYRQAAGRGLQLLFYSVGIGQISSEVPQNLSASRPQDRQFILSSKKLLLSDSGFYLCAWRAPFPGGNIQYFGAGTRLSVL.

The V gene is TRBV11-2, the J gene TRBJ1-5; D not certain. There are 14 residues in the CDR3. The germline V and J ends were trimmed by 2 bases and 0 bases, with 5 bases remaining between them. The germline gives CDR1 SGHAT, CDR2 FQNNGV. CDR3 region: CASSLISSNQPQHF. CDR3 nucleotides: TGTGCCAGCAGCTTAATTAGTAGCAATCAGCCCCAGCATTTT.

This chain uses TRBV5-4 with TRBJ2-2; weak D call: TRBD2 (6 bases). Germline values: CDR1 SGHNT, CDR2 YYREEE (reference sequence). This CDR3 spans 16 amino acids. The V end was cut by 4 bases, the J end by 6 bases, with 19 bases between. CDR3 coding DNA: TGTGCCAGCAGCCAGGCGGGGAGAGCAGGGTCCGGGGAGCTGTTTTTT. Translation gives CASSQAGRAGSGELFF. The variable domain in full, with the rest retrieved from reference TRBV5-4 and TRBJ2-2, is ETGVTQSPTHLIKTRGQQVTLRCSSQSGHNTVSWYQQALGQGPQFIFQYYREEENGRGNFPPRFSGLQFPNYSSELNVNALELDDSALYLCASSQAGRAGSGELFFGEGSRLTVL.

CDR3 in DNA: TGTGCCAGCAGCCCCGGGACTAGCGGAAACAATGAGCAGTTCTTC. Translated: CASSPGTSGNNEQFF. This chain joins TRBV13 and TRBJ2-1; 11 bases map to TRBD2. Germline V gene data show CDR1 as PRHDT and CDR2 as FYEKMQ (reference sequence). This CDR3 is 15 amino acids long. V was clipped by 5 bases and J by 5 bases; unmatched bases: 5.

The chain links TRBV6-5 to TRBJ2-2, with D possibly being TRBD1 (5 bases). V shed 8 bases and J shed 6 bases, with 13 bases lying between them. From germline, CDR1 is MNHEY and CDR2 SVGAGI. The CDR3 runs 13 residues. CDR3 DNA: TGTGCCAGCCACTCTCCAGGGTCCGGGGAGCTGTTTTTT. This translates into CASHSPGSGELFF.

The CDR3 reads CASSLGQDNQPQHF. DNA for the CDR3: TGCGCCAGCAGCTTGGGACAGGACAATCAGCCCCAGCATTTT. The V and J genes are TRBV5-1 and TRBJ1-5; D may be TRBD1 (6 bases). Germline CDR1 and CDR2: SGHRS and YFSETQ. There are 14 residues in the CDR3. With 0 bases removed from V and 3 bases from J, the gap between germline ends came to 7 bases.

The chain couples TRBV6-6 to TRBJ2-1; 13 bases are a match to TRBD2. The CDR3 consists of 16 residues. Germline V gives CDR1 MNHNY, CDR2 SVGAGI (reference sequence). Trimming took 4 bases from V and 9 from J; bases not matched to a gene: 9. The CDR3 here is CASSSPTSGGAAEQFF. DNA of the CDR3: TGTGCCAGCAGTTCCCCCACTAGCGGGGGGGCGGCTGAGCAGTTCTTC.

CDR3 nucleotides: TGTGCCAGTAGAGATGCCGGAAACCGGGACAGATCCTATGGCTACACCTTC. Its translation: CASRDAGNRDRSYGYTF. The V and J genes are TRBV19 and TRBJ1-2; TRBD1 agrees at 7 bases. CDR1 and CDR2 from the germline V gene are LNHDA and SQIVND (reference sequence). The J segment lost 4 bases and the V segment lost 6 bases, leaving 17 bases of the junction unmatched. There are 17 residues in the CDR3.

This clone has a handful of counts. The chain has TRBV5-1 and TRBJ2-1; TRBD2 matches 15 bases. V shed 4 bases and J 7 bases; nucleotides not matched to a gene: 6. The CDR3 extends over 16 amino acids. The germline gives CDR1 SGHRS, CDR2 YFSETQ. CDR3 nucleotide sequence: TGCGCCAGCAGCCGACAAGGACTAGCGGGAGGGAATGAGCAGTTCTTC. Protein: CASSRQGLAGGNEQFF.

This clone turned up a few times. The chain carries TRBV6-6 and TRBJ2-2; the match to TRBD2 covers 8 bases. The CDR3 extends over 16 amino acids. The junction had 15 bases not matched to a gene; V was cut back by 10 bases and J by 5 bases. In germline, CDR1 is MNHNY, CDR2 SVGAGI (reference sequence). The CDR3: CAIGRARRGATGELFF. CDR3 DNA: TGTGCCATCGGGAGGGCCCGGAGGGGCGCTACCGGGGAGCTGTTTTTT.

J is TRBJ2-1 and V is TRBV27; 7 bases align to TRBD1. CDR1 MNHEY and CDR2 SMNVEV come from the germline V gene (reference sequence). V lost 6 bases and J lost 0; bases outside the gene matches: 5. The CDR3 loop spans 15 amino acids. The CDR3 loop is CASRPGTDSYNEQFF. CDR3 coding DNA: TGTGCCAGCAGACCCGGGACAGACTCCTACAATGAGCAGTTCTTC.

The chain links TRBV28 to TRBJ1-2; weak D call: TRBD1 (5 bases). Per the germline V gene, CDR1 is MDHEN and CDR2 is SYDVKM. The CDR3 is 14 residues long. V shed 1 base and J shed 1 base, with 7 bases lying between them. The CDR3 protein is CASSLLGGNYGYTF. In DNA, the CDR3 is TGTGCCAGCAGTTTATTGGGGGGTAACTATGGCTACACCTTC.

Written as DNA, the CDR3 is TGTGCCAGCAGTTACCGGAGCTCCTATAATTCACCCCTCCACTTT. This gives the protein CASSYRSSYNSPLHF. The chain is built from TRBV6-6 and TRBJ1-6; D remains ambiguous. V was cut by 2 bases and J by 0 bases, with 5 bases left in between. Germline V gene lookup returns CDR1 MNHNY and CDR2 SVGAGI (reference sequence). This CDR3 comprises 15 residues.

On this clone: Other DNA sequences from this sample encode an identical CDR3 as well. The chain combines TRBV28 with TRBJ1-5; TRBD1 is a possible D gene (5 bases). Germline CDR1 reads MDHEN; CDR2 reads SYDVKM. Trimming left V 2 bases short and J 6 bases short, with 11 bases between. CDR3 length equals 14 residues. CDR3 in amino acids: CASSLGQGSQPQHF. In nucleotides, the CDR3 is TGTGCCAGCAGTTTAGGGCAGGGTAGTCAGCCCCAGCATTTT.

The rearrangement links TRBV9 to TRBJ1-5; D gene uncertain. Trimming took 1 base from V and 3 from J, leaving 8 bases between them. The CDR3 consists of 14 residues. The germline V gene has CDR1 SGDLS and CDR2 YYNGEE. The DNA of the CDR3 is TGTGCCAGCAGCGTAAGTGAGCTCAATCAGCCCCAGCATTTT. It yields the protein CASSVSELNQPQHF.

The chain joins TRBV27 to TRBJ1-1; 7 bases line up with TRBD1. V dropped 8 bases and J dropped 1; count of bases not matched to a gene: 10. This CDR3 has 15 amino acids. In germline, CDR1 is MNHEY, CDR2 SMNVEV (reference sequence). CDR3 bases: TGTGCCAGCTTCCCTGGGGGACAGACGAACACTGAAGCTTTCTTT. Protein sequence: CASFPGGQTNTEAFF.

The V and J genes are TRBV5-1 and TRBJ1-5; D perhaps matches TRBD1 (6 bases). The V end lost 7 bases, the J end lost 8 bases, and 22 bases lay between the germline ends. The CDR3 is 15 residues long. Germline CDR1 and CDR2: SGHRS and YFSETQ. Here the CDR3 DNA reads TGCGCCAGCGGACCCGGGACATCGGATGTTGAGCCCCAGCATTTT. Protein: CASGPGTSDVEPQHF.

The chain is built from TRBV4-3 and TRBJ2-7; 9 nucleotides agree with TRBD1. V lost 0 bases and J lost 2; bases outside the gene matches: 8. CDR1 is LGHNA and CDR2 is YSLEER in the germline V gene. The CDR3 runs to 17 residues. CDR3 bases: TGCGCCAGCAGCCAAGACGGGGCGGACAGGGGCACCTACGAGCAGTACTTC. It yields the protein CASSQDGADRGTYEQYF.

This chain links TRBV6-5 with TRBJ2-7, with 10 bases fitting TRBD2. The V gene end was trimmed by 4 bases and the J gene end by 3 bases; junction bases not matched to a gene: 6. The CDR3 runs to 15 residues. The V gene's germline CDR1 is MNHEY and CDR2 SVGAGI. CDR3 in amino acids: CASSSSSGGSYEQYF. The DNA for the CDR3 is TGTGCCAGCAGTTCCTCTAGCGGGGGAAGCTACGAGCAGTACTTC.

CDR3: CATRSAGGVNEQFF. CDR3 nucleotides: TGTGCCACCAGAAGTGCGGGGGGGGTTAATGAGCAGTTCTTC. This chain joins TRBV10-3 and TRBJ2-1; 9 positions match TRBD2. Looked up from germline, CDR1 is ENHRY and CDR2 is SYGVKD. The CDR3 spans 14 residues. V dropped 10 bases and J dropped 7; count of bases not matched to a gene: 11.

This clone was seen only once. V is TRBV6-1 and J is TRBJ2-1; D not certain. CDR3 length: 14 residues. V lost 4 bases and J 10 bases, leaving 17 bases between the germline ends. CDR1 and CDR2 (germline): MNHNS, SASEGT. CDR3 nucleotide sequence: TGTGCCAGCAGTGGGCTGGCAGCCCTCAGGGAGCAGTTCTTC. This translates into CASSGLAALREQFF.

This chain uses TRBV6-5 with TRBJ2-7, with a possible D match to TRBD2 (5 bases). The germline gives CDR1 MNHEY, CDR2 SVGAGI. The germline V and J ends were trimmed by 4 bases and 6 bases, with 19 bases remaining between them. The CDR3 runs 15 residues. The CDR3 reads CASSSPRLRGLEQYF. DNA for the CDR3: TGTGCCAGCAGTTCCCCTCGTTTAAGAGGGCTCGAGCAGTACTTC.

The chain recombines TRBV27 with TRBJ1-5; no reliable D call. Germline lookup yields CDR1 MNHEY and CDR2 SMNVEV (reference sequence). The CDR3 consists of 15 residues. Trimming left V 3 bases short and J 3 bases short, with 12 bases between. This CDR3 reads CASSFSGIINQPQHF. CDR3 coding DNA: TGTGCCAGCAGTTTCAGCGGAATTATCAATCAGCCCCAGCATTTT.

The chain has TRBV5-6 and TRBJ1-5; TRBD1 matches 7 bases. CDR3 size: 15 residues. The germline CDR1 and CDR2 sequences are SGHDT and YYEEEE. V dropped 6 bases and J dropped 1; count of bases not matched to a gene: 7. CDR3 nucleotides: TGTGCCAGCACCCTAGGGGGCAGCAGCAATCAGCCCCAGCATTTT. Protein product: CASTLGGSSNQPQHF. Combining the CDR3 with reference TRBV5-6 and TRBJ1-5 gives the whole variable domain DAGVTQSPTHLIKTRGQQVTLRCSPKSGHDTVSWYQQALGQGPQFIFQYYEEEERQRGNFPDRFSGHQFPNYSSELNVNALLLGDSALYLCASTLGGSSNQPQHFGDGTRLSIL.

The chain has TRBV4-1 and TRBJ2-5; 10 bases agree with TRBD2. Germline lookup yields CDR1 MGHRA and CDR2 YSYEKL. The CDR3 totals 16 residues. V lost 0 bases, J lost 5 bases, and 6 bases stayed unmatched. The CDR3 nucleotides read TGCGCCAGCAGCCAAGATTCAAGCGGGAGGGCCGAGACCCAGTACTTC. This codes for CASSQDSSGRAETQYF.

The chain links TRBV6-5 to TRBJ1-5; D uncertain. Looked up from germline, CDR1 is MNHEY and CDR2 is SVGAGI. The ends were cut back, 0 bases at V and 5 bases at J, with 11 bases in the middle. The CDR3 length is 15 residues. The CDR3 sequence is CASSYSYDTDQPQHF. The CDR3 nucleotides read TGTGCCAGCAGTTACTCGTATGACACCGATCAGCCCCAGCATTTT.

The chain has TRBV28 and TRBJ1-5; D may be TRBD1 (6 bases). Trimming cost V 3 bases and J 1 base, with 22 bases left between them. The CDR3 extends over 19 amino acids. CDR1 and CDR2 from the germline V gene are MDHEN and SYDVKM. The CDR3 is CASSLSRTLQGPSNQPQHF. The CDR3 DNA sequence: TGTGCCAGCAGTTTGTCCCGAACCTTACAGGGACCGAGCAATCAGCCCCAGCATTTT.

The chain carries TRBV28 and TRBJ1-1; 11 bases align to TRBD1. The germline CDR1 and CDR2 sequences are MDHEN and SYDVKM. The CDR3 runs to 16 residues. Trimming at V came to 6 bases and at J to 3 bases, leaving 9 bases not matched to a gene. The CDR3 coding sequence is TGTGCCAGCAGACTCGGACAGGGGGCCCGTCACACTGAAGCTTTCTTT. Translation: CASRLGQGARHTEAFF.

Concerning this clone: Other nucleotide sequences in the sample specify the same CDR3. The gene calls are TRBV30 and TRBJ2-5, with D perhaps TRBD2 (5 bases). V was shortened by 2 bases and J by 1 base, with 8 bases between the two germline ends. The germline CDR1 and CDR2 sequences are GTSNPN and SVGIG (reference sequence). The CDR3 consists of 13 residues. CDR3: CAWSHGIQETQYF. The CDR3 DNA follows: TGTGCCTGGAGTCACGGGATCCAAGAGACCCAGTACTTC.